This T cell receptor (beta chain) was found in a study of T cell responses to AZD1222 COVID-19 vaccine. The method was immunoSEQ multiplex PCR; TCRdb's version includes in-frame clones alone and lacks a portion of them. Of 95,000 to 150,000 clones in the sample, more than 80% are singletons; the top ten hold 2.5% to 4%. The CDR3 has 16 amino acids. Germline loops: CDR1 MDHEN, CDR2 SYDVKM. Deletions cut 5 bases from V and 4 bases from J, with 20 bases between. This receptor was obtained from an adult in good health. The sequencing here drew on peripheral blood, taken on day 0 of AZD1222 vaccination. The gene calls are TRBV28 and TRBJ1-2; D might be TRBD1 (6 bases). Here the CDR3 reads CASSTEYRVVGYGYTF. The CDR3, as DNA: TGTGCCAGCAGTACCGAATACAGGGTCGTAGGCTATGGCTACACCTTC.